These 22 T cell receptor beta chains originate from one sample sequenced in a study of shared clonotypes between healthy human individuals. The assay was immunoSEQ multiplex PCR, and TCRdb's table has in-frame clones only and misses some. The sample yields around 2.1 million clones, about 94% seen once. The material sequenced was naive CD4+ T cells sorted from blood. Subset reported: CD45RA+ positively selected. These receptors were taken from a man younger than 30 in good health.

The rearrangement joins TRBV18 to TRBJ1-1, with TRBD1 matching over 7 bases. The J segment lost 4 bases and the V segment lost 4 bases, leaving 3 bases of the junction unmatched. From germline, CDR1 is KGHSH and CDR2 LQKENI. This CDR3 is built from 13 residues. The CDR3 bases are TGTGCCAGCTCACTAACAGGGGCCACTGAAGCTTTCTTT. Protein sequence: CASSLTGATEAFF.

V gene TRBV27 combines with J gene TRBJ1-5; 10 bases fit TRBD1. The junction had 5 bases not matched to a gene; V was cut back by 6 bases and J by 6 bases. Germline V CDR1 and CDR2: MNHEY, SMNVEV (reference sequence). This CDR3 comprises 14 residues. CDR3 bases: TGTGCCAGCAGCTCGGACAGGGGGGGTCAGCCCCAGCATTTT. The encoded protein is CASSSDRGGQPQHF.

Comments on this clone: This sample includes further DNA sequences coding for the same CDR3. J is TRBJ2-5 and V is TRBV6-5, with a tentative D call TRBD1 (7 bases). The length of the CDR3 is 14 residues. Germline V CDR1 and CDR2: MNHEY, SVGAGI. V lost 6 bases, J lost 0 bases, and 11 bases lay in between. CDR3 loop: CASSRGTDQETQYF. CDR3 bases: TGTGCCAGCAGCCGCGGGACAGACCAAGAGACCCAGTACTTC.

The chain is built from TRBV4-3 and TRBJ2-5; 12 bases match TRBD2. The CDR3 consists of 14 residues. Looked up from germline, CDR1 is LGHNA and CDR2 is YSLEER. V shed 3 bases and J 4 bases; nucleotides not matched to a gene: 0. CDR3 protein: CASSQGLAGETQYF. The CDR3 DNA reads as TGCGCCAGCAGCCAGGGACTAGCGGGAGAGACCCAGTACTTC.

The chain carries TRBV29-1 and TRBJ2-3, with D unresolved. Germline assignment: CDR1 SQVTM and CDR2 ANQGSEA. The CDR3 spans 13 residues. V lost 6 bases and J lost 2, with 12 bases in between. The CDR3 DNA reads TGCAGCGTCGGGCAGTGGGTCACAGATACGCAGTATTTT. Translated, it gives CSVGQWVTDTQYF.

This clone was seen once. The chain uses TRBV5-1 and TRBJ1-1; D not certain. The CDR3 is made up of 15 amino acids. Germline CDR1 SGHRS, CDR2 YFSETQ. Deletions cut 1 base from V and 0 bases from J, with 10 bases between. The CDR3 region is CASSLPAEMNTEAFF. The DNA of the CDR3 is TGCGCCAGCAGCTTGCCGGCTGAAATGAACACTGAAGCTTTCTTT.

A remark on this clone: Different DNA sequences within this sample yield the same CDR3. The V and J genes are TRBV30 and TRBJ2-1; D is unclear. CDR1 and CDR2 (germline): GTSNPN, SVGIG (reference sequence). V lost 4 bases and J lost 0, with 7 bases in between. The CDR3 has 13 amino acids. CDR3 sequence: CAWTSSSYNEQFF. The CDR3 DNA reads as TGTGCCTGGACTTCGAGCTCCTACAATGAGCAGTTCTTC.

This CDR3 is CASSRSGQRKETQYF. The CDR3, as DNA: TGTGCCAGCAGCCGATCGGGACAGCGAAAAGAGACCCAGTACTTC. The genes are TRBV14 and TRBJ2-5; 7 positions agree with TRBD1. There are 15 residues in the CDR3. Germline V gene data show CDR1 as SGHDN and CDR2 as FVKESK. The trim removed 4 bases at V and 3 bases at J, leaving 8 bases unmatched.

The J gene is TRBJ2-2, the V gene TRBV9; no clear D. V lost 1 base to trimming and J lost 4 bases, with 8 bases between them. The CDR3 contains 14 residues. CDR1 SGDLS and CDR2 YYNGEE come from the germline V gene. CDR3 sequence: CASSVRQSTGELFF. CDR3 nucleotide sequence: TGTGCCAGCAGCGTACGGCAGTCCACCGGGGAGCTGTTTTTT.

The chain has TRBV9 and TRBJ2-5, with D tentatively TRBD2 (5 bases). Germline CDR1 SGDLS, CDR2 YYNGEE. The V and J ends lost 0 bases and 9 bases respectively, with 15 bases between them. The CDR3 spans 14 residues. The CDR3 loop is CASSVDGPSGSQYF. As DNA, the CDR3 is TGTGCCAGCAGCGTAGACGGCCCCTCGGGGTCCCAGTACTTC. Variable domain in full (rest from reference TRBV9 and TRBJ2-5): DSGVTQTPKHLITATGQRVTLRCSPRSGDLSVYWYQQSLDQGLQFLIQYYNGEERAKGNILERFSAQQFPDLHSELNLSSLELGDSALYFCASSVDGPSGSQYFGPGTRLLVL.

Turning to this clone: Distinct nucleotide sequences in the sample also encode this CDR3. The chain links TRBV10-3 to TRBJ1-5, with unresolved D. The ends were cut back, 0 bases at V and 3 bases at J, with 9 bases in the middle. This CDR3 has 15 residues. CDR1 and CDR2 from the germline V gene are ENHRY and SYGVKD. CDR3 bases: TGTGCCATCAGTGAGTCGGGTCCAACCAATCAGCCCCAGCATTTT. Its translation is CAISESGPTNQPQHF.

The rearrangement uses TRBV28 and TRBJ1-2; D is unclear. The CDR3 has 15 amino acids. CDR1 and CDR2 (germline): MDHEN, SYDVKM. V lost 2 bases, J lost 0 bases, and 10 bases lay in between. CDR3 amino acids: CASSLTPLANYGYTF. The CDR3, as DNA: TGTGCCAGCAGTTTAACCCCGCTAGCTAACTATGGCTACACCTTC.

The chain has TRBV14 and TRBJ2-5, with D unresolved. V was cut by 0 bases and J by 5 bases, with 16 bases left in between. CDR3 length: 16 residues. CDR1 and CDR2 (germline): SGHDN, FVKESK. In DNA, the CDR3 is TGTGCCAGCAGCCAAGATCAAAGGGCACAGTCGGAGACCCAGTACTTC. Its protein is CASSQDQRAQSETQYF. The full variable domain, rest sourced from reference TRBV14 and TRBJ2-5, is EAGVTQFPSHSVIEKGQTVTLRCDPISGHDNLYWYRRVMGKEIKFLLHFVKESKQDESGMPNNRFLAERTGGTYSTLKVQPAELEDSGVYFCASSQDQRAQSETQYFGPGTRLLVL.

This chain joins TRBV7-9 and TRBJ2-5; no firm D call. From germline, CDR1 is SEHNR and CDR2 FQNEAQ (reference sequence). The CDR3 totals 14 residues. V shed 0 bases and J shed 4 bases, with 9 bases lying between them. The CDR3 nucleotides are TGTGCCAGCAGCTTAGCGTCCCTGAGAGAGACCCAGTACTTC. It translates to CASSLASLRETQYF.

As concerns this clone: In the same sample, other DNA sequences code for this CDR3. The V gene is TRBV20-1, the J gene TRBJ1-1; D is unresolved. This CDR3 has 11 residues. CDR1 DFQATT and CDR2 SNEGSKA come from the germline V gene (reference sequence). V lost 2 bases to trimming and J lost 1 base, with 2 bases between them. The CDR3 nucleotides read TGCAGTGCTAGACCGAACACTGAAGCTTTCTTT. Its translation: CSARPNTEAFF.

Written as DNA, the CDR3 is TGCGCCAGCAGCAAGGGGGGCGACTACAATGAGCAGTTCTTC. Translation gives CASSKGGDYNEQFF. The V gene is TRBV5-1, the J gene TRBJ2-1; D possibly uses TRBD1 or TRBD2 (6 bases each). The CDR3 runs 14 residues. Between the trimmed V and J ends, which lost 4 bases and 3 bases, there was a span of 11 bases. Looked up from germline, CDR1 is SGHRS and CDR2 is YFSETQ.

As regards this clone: One end of the junction does not line up with germline, which may come from a read error. The chain is built from TRBV18 and TRBJ1-6; weak D call: TRBD1 (5 bases). Germline V lookup: CDR1 KGHSH, CDR2 LQKENI. The CDR3 consists of 12 residues. CDR3 residues: CASQKFEGPPAF. The CDR3 bases are TGTGCCAGTCAAAAGTTTGAGGGGCCGCCGGCATTT.

The V gene is TRBV9, the J gene TRBJ2-5, with 8 bases that match TRBD2. V shed 0 bases and J 5 bases; nucleotides not matched to a gene: 3. This CDR3 has 14 amino acids. Germline lookup yields CDR1 SGDLS and CDR2 YYNGEE. CDR3 sequence reads: CASSVGPSGETQYF. The CDR3 DNA follows: TGTGCCAGCAGCGTAGGCCCTAGCGGGGAGACCCAGTACTTC.

The V call is TRBV6-5, the J call TRBJ2-1; 9 bases fit TRBD2. J gave up 10 bases and V 8 bases, and 15 bases lay outside the gene matches. Germline V gives CDR1 MNHEY, CDR2 SVGAGI. This CDR3 has 15 amino acids. The CDR3 reads CASGRAASGTQEQFF. CDR3 sequence (DNA): TGTGCCAGCGGTAGAGCGGCTAGCGGGACGCAGGAGCAGTTCTTC.

The V gene is TRBV6-1, the J gene TRBJ2-5; D uncertain. The CDR3 runs to 17 residues. Germline CDR1 and CDR2: MNHNS and SASEGT. V gave up 4 bases and J gave up 1 base, with 19 bases separating them. CDR3 protein: CASSVPKRWRSQETQYF. CDR3 DNA sequence: TGTGCCAGCAGTGTACCTAAAAGGTGGCGGAGCCAAGAGACCCAGTACTTC.

CDR3: CASTPWETEAFF. The CDR3 DNA is TGCGCCAGCACCCCCTGGGAGACTGAAGCTTTCTTT. This rearrangement joins TRBV5-1 to TRBJ1-1; the D is unclear. Germline V gene sequence: CDR1 SGHRS, CDR2 YFSETQ. V was pared by 6 bases and J by 5 bases, with 11 bases between. The CDR3 length is 12 residues.

This rearrangement joins TRBV6-6 to TRBJ1-6; 8 bases match TRBD1. Germline CDR1 and CDR2: MNHNY and SVGAGI (reference sequence). The V segment lost 1 base and the J segment 9 bases; nucleotides outside the gene matches: 2. CDR3 size: 14 residues. CDR3 sequence reads: CASSYLQGASPLHF. The CDR3 DNA follows: TGTGCCAGCAGTTACTTGCAGGGGGCTTCACCCCTCCACTTT.